What follows are 20 T cell receptor beta chains derived from one specimen sequenced in a study of CD8 T cells in Susac syndrome. The RNA input was about 0.45 to 1 ug, and it was reverse transcribed with random hexamers. TCRdb recomputed calls from the immunoSEQ multiplex PCR reads with MiXCR, one row per CDR3 protein. Among some 150,000 distinct CDR3 sequences listed, roughly 95% were seen once. The specimen sequenced was CD8+ T cells from PBMCs. Receptors originate from a human donor with multiple sclerosis.

The V and J genes are TRBV12-3 or TRBV12-4 and TRBJ2-7, with D uncertain. V was trimmed by 1 base and J by 5 bases, leaving 3 bases between them. This CDR3 is built from 11 residues. The CDR3 is CASSLGHEQYV. The CDR3 DNA sequence: TGTGCCAGCAGTTTAGGCCACGAGCAGTACGTC.

The V call is TRBV7-8, the J call TRBJ1-2; 9 bases match TRBD1. The CDR3 is 15 amino acids. Germline trimming cut 3 bases from V and 3 bases from J; bases unmatched to any gene: 5. Germline assignment: CDR1 SGHVS and CDR2 FQNEAQ. The CDR3 loop reads CASSLGDRAYYGYTF. In DNA, the CDR3 is TGTGCCAGCAGCTTGGGGGACAGGGCCTACTATGGCTACACCTTC.

This chain uses TRBV12-5 with TRBJ2-7; 14 nucleotides match TRBD2. The V gene's germline CDR1 is LGHNT and CDR2 FRNRAP. The CDR3 is made up of 15 amino acids. The trim removed 5 bases at V and 2 bases at J, leaving 2 bases unmatched. The DNA for the CDR3 is TGTGCTAGTGGTCCGGGACTAGCGGGGGCCTACGAGCAGTACGTC. As protein: CASGPGLAGAYEQYV.

V is TRBV7-9 and J is TRBJ1-1; TRBD1 might be the D (5 bases). The V and J ends lost 7 bases and 1 base respectively, with 16 bases between them. CDR1 SEHNR and CDR2 FQNEAQ come from the germline V gene (reference sequence). The CDR3 contains 15 residues. The CDR3: CASIPGPGRNTEAFF. DNA of the CDR3: TGTGCCAGCATCCCAGGGCCAGGGCGGAACACTGAAGCTTTCTTT.

This clonotype has a single count. V usage is TRBV3-1 and J usage is TRBJ2-5; D may match TRBD1 or TRBD2 (5 bases each). The CDR3 sequence is 18 residues long. Trimming removed 0 bases from V and 5 bases from J, with 22 bases in between. CDR1 is LGHDT and CDR2 is YNNKEL in the germline V gene (reference sequence). CDR3 protein: CASSQEESGHLWGETQYF. The CDR3 DNA follows: TGTGCCAGCAGCCAAGAAGAAAGCGGACACCTCTGGGGGGAGACCCAGTACTTC.

V and J are TRBV14 and TRBJ2-7, with 11 bases identical to TRBD2. Looked up from germline, CDR1 is SGHDN and CDR2 is FVKESK. Trimming cost V 1 base and J 3 bases; bases outside gene matches: 2. The CDR3 runs 15 residues. The CDR3 loop reads CASSQASGGFYEQYV. In nucleotides, the CDR3 is TGTGCCAGCAGCCAAGCTAGCGGGGGGTTCTACGAGCAGTACGTC.

This clonotype was seen a single time. The chain's CDR3 is CAWAIGGSNQPQHF. The CDR3 DNA reads TGTGCCTGGGCGATTGGGGGAAGCAATCAGCCCCAGCATTTT. J is TRBJ1-5 and V is TRBV30; D is possibly TRBD1 (5 bases). CDR1 is GTSNPN and CDR2 is SVGIG in the germline V gene (reference sequence). This CDR3 is built from 14 residues. Trimming left V 5 bases short and J 1 base short, with 12 bases between.

This chain links TRBV3-1 with TRBJ1-2; possible D gene TRBD1, 6 bases. Trimming stripped 3 bases from V and 4 bases from J, with 12 bases between. This CDR3 region has 14 residues. Per the germline V gene, CDR1 is LGHDT and CDR2 is YNNKEL (reference sequence). CDR3 sequence reads: CASSHPGATYGYTF. The DNA of the CDR3 is TGTGCCAGCAGCCACCCGGGGGCCACCTATGGCTACACCTTC.

This chain uses TRBV29-1 with TRBJ2-3; 8 positions agree with TRBD2. The CDR3 extends over 13 amino acids. Germline V lookup: CDR1 SQVTM, CDR2 ANQGSEA. After removal of 7 bases from V and 2 bases from J, the junction contained 5 bases not matched to a gene. CDR3 residues: CSAIAGNTDTQYF. The CDR3 nucleotides are TGCAGCGCCATAGCGGGGAACACAGATACGCAGTATTTT.

The chain carries TRBV4-2 and TRBJ2-7; no definite D call. The V end was cut by 0 bases, the J end by 0 bases, with 9 bases between. CDR1 is LGHNA and CDR2 is YNFKEQ in the germline V gene. The length of the CDR3 is 15 residues. CDR3 bases: TGTGCCAGCAGCCAAGATCTAGGCCTCTCCTACGAGCAGTACTTC. Amino acids: CASSQDLGLSYEQYF.

The chain uses TRBV2 and TRBJ2-1; 10 nucleotides line up with TRBD2. The junction had 5 bases not matched to a gene; V was cut back by 8 bases and J by 4 bases. Germline V gene sequence: CDR1 SNHLY, CDR2 FYNNEI. The CDR3 loop spans 14 amino acids. Here the CDR3 reads CASLASGGYNEQFF. In DNA, the CDR3 is TGTGCCAGCTTGGCTAGCGGGGGTTACAATGAGCAGTTCTTC.

This clonotype has more than one count but fewer than ten. The rearrangement links TRBV20-1 to TRBJ1-2; no clear D. V lost 1 base, J lost 3 bases, and 9 bases lay in between. Germline-derived CDR1 and CDR2 are DFQATT and SNEGSKA (reference sequence). This CDR3 contains 13 residues. CDR3 sequence: CSARGTRDYGYTF. Written as DNA, the CDR3 is TGCAGTGCTAGAGGAACGCGGGACTATGGCTACACCTTC.

J is TRBJ1-3 and V is TRBV28, with D unresolved. The CDR3 has 14 amino acids. The V gene lost 2 bases and the J gene lost 1 base, with 6 bases spanning the gap. Germline V gene sequence: CDR1 MDHEN, CDR2 SYDVKM. In DNA, the CDR3 is TGTGCCAGCAGTTTAGTACCATCTGGAAACACCATATATTTT. Translation gives CASSLVPSGNTIYF.

The gene calls are TRBV12-3 or TRBV12-4 and TRBJ1-2; no definite D call. The V and J ends lost 2 bases and 8 bases respectively, with 15 bases between them. CDR3 length: 14 amino acids. This CDR3 is CASSLPQEVGGYTF. The CDR3 DNA is TGTGCCAGCAGTTTACCCCAGGAGGTTGGGGGCTACACCTTC.

The J gene is TRBJ1-1, the V gene TRBV12-3 or TRBV12-4; D is perhaps TRBD1 (6 bases). Trimming left V 6 bases short and J 4 bases short, with 12 bases between. There are 13 residues in the CDR3. This CDR3 reads CASRPQGSTEAFF. As DNA, the CDR3 is TGTGCCAGCAGACCTCAGGGGAGCACTGAAGCTTTCTTT.

V gene TRBV4-1 combines with J gene TRBJ1-6, with D unclear. Germline CDR1 and CDR2: MGHRA and YSYEKL. The CDR3 covers 16 residues. V lost 0 bases and J lost 7, with 13 bases in between. CDR3 protein: CASSQEAQRSNSPLHF. The CDR3 DNA is TGCGCCAGCAGCCAAGAGGCTCAACGATCCAATTCACCCCTCCACTTT.

The chain links TRBV30 to TRBJ2-1; TRBD1 is a possible D gene (5 bases). CDR1 and CDR2 from the germline V gene are GTSNPN and SVGIG (reference sequence). This CDR3 has 16 residues. V was clipped by 4 bases and J by 10 bases, with 26 bases between them. The CDR3 loop is CAWTNGQPRWRWEQFF. The CDR3 DNA reads as TGTGCCTGGACCAACGGACAACCCCGGTGGCGATGGGAGCAGTTCTTC.

The rearrangement joins TRBV12-5 to TRBJ2-5, with D maybe TRBD2 (5 bases). This CDR3 spans 14 amino acids. V dropped 1 base and J dropped 3 bases, with 9 bases sitting between them. Germline-derived CDR1 and CDR2 are LGHNT and FRNRAP. The CDR3 nucleotides are TGTGCTAGTGGTTTGGGGACTGTGAAAGAGACCCAGTACTTC. The encoded protein is CASGLGTVKETQYF.

V gene TRBV27 combines with J gene TRBJ1-1; a weak D match, TRBD1 (5 bases). Deletions cut 5 bases from V and 3 bases from J, with 13 bases between. The germline gives CDR1 MNHEY, CDR2 SMNVEV (reference sequence). The CDR3 has 14 amino acids. The CDR3 DNA reads TGTGCCAGCAGTCCCTACGCACAGGACACTGAAGCTTTCTTT. Translating it yields CASSPYAQDTEAFF.

The V gene is TRBV30, the J gene TRBJ2-7, with 7 bases matching TRBD1. Germline trimming cut 7 bases from V and 0 bases from J; bases unmatched to any gene: 6. This CDR3 comprises 13 residues. Germline values: CDR1 GTSNPN, CDR2 SVGIG (reference sequence). Here the CDR3 reads CALAGTASYEQYF. The CDR3 DNA follows: TGTGCCTTGGCCGGGACAGCCTCCTACGAGCAGTACTTC.